Shown below are 17 T cell receptor beta chains from a single sample sequenced in a study of vaccination and CD4 T cells after COVID-19 (dated by TCRdb to between 2022 and 2023). The library was built by means of PCR. Sequencer: Illumina iSeq 100. TCR sequencing of DNA from cultured CD4+ T cells used the Oncomine TCR Beta short-read assay at the Johns Hopkins FTIC core. The public sequencing data were trimmed at Q25 with fastp and processed into clonotypes with MiXCR by TCRdb, which kept only in-frame beta chains. Every entry covers one CDR3 protein and lists the most common genes and DNA from its rows. Within this sample are approximately 17,000 distinct CDR3 sequences, with 45% to 65% of them counted one time only. The ten largest clones represent roughly 20% of the sample. The sample's treatment or condition, from its label and the paper: 10-day PBMC culture with coronavirus spike peptide pools or control peptides (ViraFEST assay).

Their antigens remain unidentified. This specimen consisted of CD4+ T cells from blood, cultured in vitro, obtained before SARS-CoV-2 vaccination. The receptors here all came from a human donor who had recovered from COVID-19.

This clonotype has more than one count but fewer than ten. V and J are TRBV4-1 and TRBJ2-1, with D maybe TRBD1 (6 bases). This CDR3 is 14 amino acids long. The ends were cut back, 4 bases at V and 8 bases at J, with 15 bases in the middle. CDR1 MGHRA and CDR2 YSYEKL come from the germline V gene. DNA for the CDR3: TGCGCCAGCAGCCCGCAACAGGGAAGCGATGAGCAGTTCTTC. Amino acid sequence: CASSPQQGSDEQFF.

This clonotype was counted a few times. The V and J genes are TRBV6-5 and TRBJ2-2; TRBD2 aligns across 9 bases. Germline V gene lookup returns CDR1 MNHEY and CDR2 SVGAGI. The CDR3 is made up of 16 amino acids. With V trimmed by 0 bases and J by 7 bases, 6 bases remained unmatched. CDR3 sequence reads: CASSYSGAGGIGELFF. CDR3 in DNA: TGTGCCAGCAGTTACTCGGGAGCGGGAGGTATCGGGGAGCTGTTTTTT.

The chain uses TRBV21-1 and TRBJ1-2. TRBV21-1 corresponds to a pseudogene. The CDR3 has 16 amino acids. For the CDR3, the DNA is TGTGCCAGCAGCAAAGTGACGGCCGAAGGAGTCTATGGCTACACCTTC. Translated, it gives CASSKVTAEGVYGYTF.

The rearrangement links TRBV10-3 to TRBJ2-7; 9 nucleotides agree with TRBD1. CDR1 is ENHRY and CDR2 is SYGVKD in the germline V gene. The CDR3 runs to 14 residues. Trimming cost V 6 bases and J 1 base; bases outside gene matches: 4. The CDR3 region has the DNA TGTGCCATCAGACCGGGACAGGGTTCCTACGAGCAGTACTTC. This sequence encodes CAIRPGQGSYEQYF.

This clonotype was picked up a small number of times. The V gene is TRBV19, the J gene TRBJ1-5; 7 positions agree with TRBD1. V was pared by 7 bases and J by 6 bases, with 12 bases of the junction left unmatched. CDR1 is LNHDA, CDR2 SQIVND, per germline (reference sequence). The CDR3 sequence is 15 residues long. The CDR3 loop reads CASNLAGGGGQPQHF. CDR3 sequence (DNA): TGTGCCAGTAACCTTGCAGGGGGGGGCGGTCAGCCCCAGCATTTT.

The V gene is TRBV20-1, the J gene TRBJ1-2, with D possibly being TRBD1 (6 bases). CDR3 size: 11 residues. CDR1 and CDR2 (germline): DFQATT, SNEGSKA (reference sequence). V gave up 3 bases and J gave up 7 bases, with 9 bases separating them. Here the CDR3 reads CSASGGAGYTF. CDR3 nucleotide sequence: TGCAGTGCTAGCGGGGGGGCTGGCTACACCTTC.

This chain's CDR3 is CASSLGGRVHEQFF. DNA of the CDR3: TGTGCCAGCAGCCTAGGTGGGAGAGTACATGAGCAGTTCTTC. This rearrangement joins TRBV28 to TRBJ2-1; possibly TRBD2 for D (5 bases). This CDR3 comprises 14 residues. Germline-derived CDR1 and CDR2 are MDHEN and SYDVKM. V was clipped by 6 bases and J by 8 bases, with 17 bases between them.

The V gene is TRBV2, the J gene TRBJ2-2, with 11 bases that match TRBD2. The CDR3 loop spans 16 amino acids. Losses at the gene ends were 5 bases for V and 5 bases for J; bases not matched to a gene: 7. Per the germline V gene, CDR1 is SNHLY and CDR2 is FYNNEI. The CDR3 nucleotides are TGTGCCAGCAGTAGGGGCCGGACTAGCGGGACCGGGGAGCTGTTTTTT. Translating gives CASSRGRTSGTGELFF. The full variable domain, completed using reference TRBV2 and TRBJ2-2, is EPEVTQTPSHQVTQMGQEVILRCVPISNHLYFYWYRQILGQKVEFLVSFYNNEISEKSEIFDDQFSVERPDGSNFTLKIRSTKLEDSAMYFCASSRGRTSGTGELFFGEGSRLTVL.

This sequence joins TRBV18 and TRBJ2-1; 7 positions agree with TRBD1. Germline-derived CDR1 and CDR2 are KGHSH and LQKENI. V shed 2 bases and J 3 bases; nucleotides not matched to a gene: 4. The CDR3 has 15 amino acids. The CDR3 spells CASSPIRGSYNEQFF. The CDR3 nucleotides read TGTGCCAGCTCACCAATCAGGGGGAGCTACAATGAGCAGTTCTTC.

This clonotype was observed a few times. The chain joins TRBV10-3 to TRBJ1-2; 8 bases match TRBD1. In germline, CDR1 is ENHRY, CDR2 SYGVKD. The CDR3 is 15 residues long. Germline trimming cut 3 bases from V and 6 bases from J; bases unmatched to any gene: 9. This chain's CDR3 is CAISEGRGLDHGYTF. The CDR3 region has the DNA TGTGCCATCAGTGAAGGCAGGGGGCTAGACCATGGCTACACCTTC.

V usage is TRBV20-1 and J usage is TRBJ2-2, with D possibly matching TRBD1 (5 bases). Per germline, CDR1 DFQATT and CDR2 SNEGSKA (reference sequence). Trimming stripped 6 bases from V and 6 bases from J, with 17 bases between. This CDR3 contains 14 residues. CDR3 residues: CSAKEQARAGELFF. The CDR3 DNA sequence: TGCAGTGCCAAGGAACAGGCCCGGGCCGGGGAGCTGTTTTTT.

The chain carries TRBV6-5 and TRBJ1-1; D gene unclear. The germline CDR1 and CDR2 sequences are MNHEY and SVGAGI. CDR3 length: 13 amino acids. V gave up 3 bases and J gave up 2 bases, with 7 bases separating them. CDR3 in amino acids: CASSYDRNTEAFF. The CDR3 region has the DNA TGTGCCAGCAGTTATGACCGAAACACTGAAGCTTTCTTT.

This clonotype was observed a handful of times. The chain carries TRBV28 and TRBJ2-1, with 9 bases fitting TRBD2. CDR3 length: 20 amino acids. In germline, CDR1 is MDHEN, CDR2 SYDVKM. V was clipped by 4 bases and J by 0 bases; unmatched bases: 16. CDR3 nucleotide sequence: TGTGCCAGCAGTTCTTTGGTTGGGCTAGCGGGACTTGGCTCCTACAATGAGCAGTTCTTC. Translating it yields CASSSLVGLAGLGSYNEQFF.

This clonotype was seen a few times. The rearrangement joins TRBV27 to TRBJ2-2; D gene ambiguous. Trimming took 3 bases from V and 2 from J, leaving 7 bases between them. Germline V gives CDR1 MNHEY, CDR2 SMNVEV (reference sequence). This CDR3 is built from 14 residues. CDR3: CASSLGRNTGELFF. CDR3 DNA: TGTGCCAGCAGTTTGGGCAGAAACACCGGGGAGCTGTTTTTT.

The rearrangement joins TRBV28 to TRBJ2-7, with 8 positions matching TRBD1. The junction had 9 bases not matched to a gene; V was cut back by 5 bases and J by 0 bases. Germline V gives CDR1 MDHEN, CDR2 SYDVKM. This CDR3 spans 16 amino acids. The CDR3 reads CASSGRGTGYSYEQYF. The CDR3 DNA follows: TGTGCCAGCAGTGGTCGGGGGACAGGTTACTCCTACGAGCAGTACTTC.

The chain has TRBV19 and TRBJ2-7; possible D gene TRBD2, 6 bases. With 6 bases removed from V and 5 bases from J, the gap between germline ends came to 17 bases. CDR1 and CDR2 (germline): LNHDA, SQIVND (reference sequence). The CDR3 is made up of 14 amino acids. The chain's CDR3 is CASSANGGIDEQYF. The CDR3 bases are TGTGCCAGTAGCGCCAACGGGGGAATCGACGAGCAGTACTTC.

This clonotype occurred a few times. The chain joins TRBV6-2 or TRBV6-3 to TRBJ2-2, with a tentative D call TRBD1 (6 bases). With 2 bases removed from V and 8 bases from J, the gap between germline ends came to 9 bases. The CDR3 extends over 13 amino acids. The V gene's germline CDR1 is MNHEY and CDR2 SVGEGT. In DNA, the CDR3 is TGTGCCAGCAGTTACGCCAGGGGTGGGGAGCTGTTTTTT. It is translated as CASSYARGGELFF.